The TCR beta chain described here comes from a study of response to subunit inactivated influenza vaccine. The CDR3 is 16 residues long. Trimming shortened V by 1 base and J by 4 bases, and 16 bases separated the two germline ends. In germline, CDR1 is SGHTA, CDR2 FQGNSA. TCRdb recomputed calls from the RT-PCR reads with MiXCR, one row per CDR3 protein. The sample yields about 570,000 distinct CDR3 sequences, roughly 10% seen once. The same sample was also used in a study of T cells expressing NK-cell markers. That source adds: With UMIs, 5'RACE template switching was used to make TCR beta cDNA. Cells sorted as CD3+CD56+NKG2C+, CD3+CD56+NKG2C- and CD3+CD56-NKG2C+ T cells supplied the TCR beta repertoires. Seven sequenced donors out of eight were HCMV-seropositive, one seronegative.

This chain uses TRBV7-2 with TRBJ1-2; D possibly corresponds to TRBD1 (6 bases). This specimen was PBMCs from blood, taken on the day of vaccination. The receptor's source is a man aged 50 or older who received an inactivated influenza vaccine. CDR3: CASSLVRGVPFYGYTF. DNA for the CDR3: TGTGCCAGCAGCTTAGTTAGGGGGGTACCTTTCTATGGCTACACCTTC.